These 6 T cell receptor beta chains share one sample of origin, sequenced in a study of regulatory T cells in long-lasting Graves disease. Specified time point: persistent/refractory GD, antithyroid drugs over 5 years with positive TRAb. RNA extracted from PBMCs served as the sequencing template. Libraries of TCR beta came from iRepertoire HTBI primers plus Arm-PCR of CDR3 regions. TCRdb reprocessed the multiplex PCR reads with MiXCR, giving one entry per CDR3 protein. Found here are hundreds of thousands of distinct CDR3 sequences, about 21% of them singletons; the top ten hold roughly an eighth. This sample comprised peripheral blood mononuclear cells (PBMCs), obtained when the disease was refractory, from a patient treated with antithyroid drugs. These receptor sequences come from a female donor with Graves disease.

There are a few counts of this clonotype. V and J are TRBV7-2 and TRBJ2-4; D might be TRBD1 (6 bases). CDR3 size: 14 residues. The germline V gene encodes CDR1 SGHTA and CDR2 FQGNSA. With 3 bases removed from V and 5 bases from J, the gap between germline ends came to 11 bases. The chain's CDR3 is CASSLSGHENIQYF. CDR3 DNA sequence: TGTGCCAGCAGCTTGTCGGGACACGAAAACATTCAGTACTTC.

The chain links TRBV20-1 to TRBJ2-1; 11 bases are a match to TRBD2. V trimming: 0 bases; J trimming: 6 bases; junction bases outside the gene matches: 7. This CDR3 has 16 residues. From germline, CDR1 is DFQATT and CDR2 SNEGSKA (reference sequence). CDR3 in amino acids: CSARDSGTSGINEQFF. CDR3 nucleotide sequence: TGCAGTGCTAGAGATAGCGGGACTAGCGGAATCAATGAGCAGTTCTTC.

This chain connects TRBV15 to TRBJ2-4; weak D call: TRBD1 (5 bases). The CDR3 is made up of 17 amino acids. The germline V and J ends were trimmed by 0 bases and 0 bases, with 12 bases remaining between them. Germline assignment: CDR1 LNHNV and CDR2 YYDKDF (reference sequence). CDR3 DNA: TGTGCCACCAGCAGAGATAAGACAGATCTAGCCAAAAACATTCAGTACTTC. Protein: CATSRDKTDLAKNIQYF.

The table lists this clonotype with many counts. The chain couples TRBV12-3 or TRBV12-4 to TRBJ1-5, with D unresolved. This CDR3 has 12 residues. Trimming pared 6 bases from V and 5 bases from J, leaving 8 bases between. The CDR3 is CASSRNYQPQHF. In nucleotides, the CDR3 is TGTGCCAGCAGCCGCAATTATCAGCCCCAGCATTTT.

This clonotype was recorded at least ten times. V and J are TRBV3-1 and TRBJ2-5; D is possibly TRBD2 (5 bases). V dropped 4 bases and J dropped 4 bases, with 22 bases sitting between them. The CDR3 loop spans 17 amino acids. Germline lookup yields CDR1 LGHDT and CDR2 YNNKEL (reference sequence). The CDR3 is CASSRWFPGGPSETQYF. The CDR3 nucleotides are TGTGCCAGCAGCCGGTGGTTCCCCGGCGGGCCGTCAGAGACCCAGTACTTC.

The CDR3 loop is CSVINRGGSGTEAFF. DNA of the CDR3: TGCAGCGTCATTAACAGGGGGGGTAGTGGCACTGAAGCTTTCTTT. This chain links TRBV29-1 with TRBJ1-1, with 8 bases that match TRBD1. Germline lookup yields CDR1 SQVTM and CDR2 ANQGSEA. V trimming: 6 bases; J trimming: 4 bases; junction bases outside the gene matches: 13. CDR3 length: 15 residues.